This is a list of T cell receptor beta chains from one sample in a study of immune characterization of retroperitoneal liposarcoma. TCRdb re-derived calls from the PCR reads in MiXCR, one entry per CDR3 protein. The sample comprises under 2,000 distinct CDR3 sequences, around 52% of which are singletons, and approximately 10% rests with the top ten. Sequences were obtained from tumor tissue. These receptor sequences come from a male donor with retroperitoneal liposarcoma. The CDR3 runs from the conserved cysteine through the conserved F or W. D genes are given only for firm matches. Part of the rows lack a size; the others show once, few, many or a class for expanded clones.

d_gene	abundance	v_gene	j_gene	CDR3aa	CDR3nt
TRBD2	few	TRBV28	TRBJ2-1	CASSSAGLAVYEQFF	TGTGCCAGCAGCTCCGCGGGACTAGCGGTCTACGAGCAGTTCTTC
TRBD1	-	TRBV6-1	TRBJ1-2	CASRPTGARYGYTF	TGTGCCAGCAGACCCACAGGGGCCCGCTATGGCTACACCTTC
-	-	TRBV6-5	TRBJ2-2	CASLERKNTGELFF	TGTGCCAGCCTTGAGCGGAAGAACACCGGGGAGCTGTTTTTT
TRBD2	-	TRBV6-1	TRBJ2-5	CASSDWTSGVQYF	TGTGCCAGCAGTGATTGGACTAGCGGGGTCCAGTACTTC
TRBD2	few	TRBV6-1	TRBJ2-1	CASKRAGVRNEQFF	TGTGCCAGCAAAAGGGCGGGAGTAAGGAATGAGCAGTTCTTC
TRBD2	-	TRBV6-1	TRBJ2-3	CASSPSGGGPDTQYF	TGTGCCAGCAGTCCGAGCGGGGGGGGACCAGATACGCAGTATTTT
TRBD2	-	TRBV11-3	TRBJ2-1	CASSDSGGPYNEQFF	TGTGCCAGCAGCGATAGCGGGGGACCCTACAATGAGCAGTTCTTC
-	-	TRBV7-2	TRBJ2-5	CASSFGQPGETQYF	TGTGCCAGCAGCTTTGGGCAGCCGGGGGAGACCCAGTACTTC
TRBD1	few	TRBV6-1	TRBJ2-5	CASSEGSGGQETQYF	TGTGCCAGCAGTGAAGGGTCAGGGGGCCAAGAGACCCAGTACTTC
TRBD1	large	TRBV6-1	TRBJ2-7	CASMSTGGPYEQYF	TGTGCCAGCATGTCGACAGGGGGTCCCTACGAGCAGTACTTC
-	-	TRBV25-1	TRBJ2-7	CASTMGGRRNEQYF	TGTGCCAGCACCATGGGGGGGCGCAGGAACGAGCAGTACTTC